Included here is one TCR beta chain sequence, with context. Its antigen remains unknown. These data are taken from a study of cytomegalovirus exposure and HLA in healthy donors. Study-level points and caveats: As a later analysis revealed, most CMV-associated TCR beta chains appeared HLA-restricted.

The PCR ran on 60 Vbeta and 13 Jbeta primers. TCRdb's copy holds only in-frame clones and misses some; the assay was immunoSEQ multiplex PCR. The table has around 200,000 clones, around three quarters seen once; the top ten hold roughly 16%. J gave up 2 bases and V 7 bases, and 6 bases lay outside the gene matches. CDR1 SNHLY and CDR2 FYNNEI come from the germline V gene. There are 15 residues in the CDR3. This receptor was taken from a man aged 35-49 years in good health and CMV-seronegative. V and J are TRBV2 and TRBJ2-7; 12 bases fit TRBD2. The sample taken for sequencing was PBMCs. CDR3 DNA: TGTGCCAGCACCGGACTAGCGGGAAGAACCTACGAGCAGTACTTC. This encodes CASTGLAGRTYEQYF.